These 18 T cell receptor beta chains were sequenced from one sample in a study of blood T cell repertoires in COVID-19. Repertoires were generated with immunoSEQ multiplex PCR, while TCRdb's copy carries only in-frame clones and drops some. The sample includes tens of thousands of clones, 70% to 85% of them seen just once. The sample comprised peripheral blood. The receptor set was obtained from a woman older than 75 with acute or convalescent COVID-19.

Only one count was recorded for this clone. The chain employs TRBV2 and TRBJ2-3; perhaps TRBD2 as D (5 bases). Germline CDR1 is SNHLY and CDR2 is FYNNEI. Trimming removed 3 bases at V and 9 bases at J, with 19 bases between. CDR3 length equals 15 residues. The CDR3 spells CASSDDLAPRNTQYF. The CDR3 bases are TGTGCCAGCAGTGATGATCTAGCCCCCCGAAACACGCAGTATTTT. Full variable domain (outside the CDR3, taken from reference TRBV2 and TRBJ2-3): EPEVTQTPSHQVTQMGQEVILRCVPISNHLYFYWYRQILGQKVEFLVSFYNNEISEKSEIFDDQFSVERPDGSNFTLKIRSTKLEDSAMYFCASSDDLAPRNTQYFGPGTRLTVL.

This chain joins TRBV11-2 and TRBJ1-6; D is unclear. Germline CDR1 SGHAT, CDR2 FQNNGV. V was clipped by 0 bases and J by 10 bases, with 16 bases between them. This CDR3 spans 16 amino acids. In DNA, the CDR3 is TGTGCCAGCAGCTTAGATCTCAGGAACCTTGGCTCACCCCTCCACTTT. It is translated as CASSLDLRNLGSPLHF.

V usage is TRBV21-1 and J usage is TRBJ1-1. TRBV21-1 is classified as a pseudogene. The length of the CDR3 is 13 residues. The CDR3 here is CASSAPSTVEAFF. CDR3 DNA sequence: TGTGCCAGCAGCGCACCGAGCACGGTCGAAGCTTTCTTT.

The chain couples TRBV2 to TRBJ1-5, with 9 bases aligning to TRBD1. Germline assignment: CDR1 SNHLY and CDR2 FYNNEI. Trimming took 4 bases from V and 8 from J; bases not matched to a gene: 9. CDR3 length: 15 amino acids. In DNA form, the CDR3 reads TGTGCCAGCAGTGCGGACAGGGGAAGTGATAAGCCCCAGCATTTT. Protein product: CASSADRGSDKPQHF.

This chain connects TRBV20-1 to TRBJ1-5, with a weak D call TRBD1 (6 bases). Germline CDR1 and CDR2: DFQATT and SNEGSKA (reference sequence). Trimming took 3 bases from V and 4 from J, leaving 7 bases between them. There are 12 residues in the CDR3. CDR3 loop: CSASTGNQPQHF. DNA for the CDR3: TGCAGTGCTAGTACAGGGAATCAGCCCCAGCATTTT.

This clone was counted once. The chain couples TRBV18 to TRBJ2-2, with 7 bases that match TRBD2. V shed 2 bases and J 5 bases; nucleotides not matched to a gene: 2. The V gene's germline CDR1 is KGHSH and CDR2 LQKENI. The CDR3 runs to 14 residues. This CDR3 reads CASSPGRETGELFF. As DNA, the CDR3 is TGTGCCAGCTCACCAGGGAGGGAGACCGGGGAGCTGTTTTTT.

This rearrangement joins TRBV5-4 to TRBJ2-2, with 9 bases identical to TRBD2. The germline CDR1 and CDR2 sequences are SGHNT and YYREEE (reference sequence). The CDR3 sequence is 18 residues long. V lost 0 bases and J lost 2; bases outside the gene matches: 8. The CDR3 is CASSLGGAGGINTGELFF. The DNA of the CDR3 is TGTGCCAGCAGCTTGGGGGGTGCGGGAGGGATTAACACCGGGGAGCTGTTTTTT.

This sequence joins TRBV4-2 and TRBJ2-3, with 8 bases that match TRBD2. CDR1 and CDR2 from the germline V gene are LGHNA and YNFKEQ. This CDR3 spans 16 amino acids. V dropped 3 bases and J dropped 1; count of bases not matched to a gene: 6. DNA for the CDR3: TGTGCCAGCAGCCAGGAGCCGACTAGCGGCACAGATACGCAGTATTTT. Its translation: CASSQEPTSGTDTQYF.

This clone turned up a few times. The chain couples TRBV6-4 to TRBJ2-6; possible D gene TRBD1, 6 bases. Trimming shortened V by 5 bases and J by 3 bases, and 8 bases separated the two germline ends. The CDR3 sequence is 14 residues long. Germline CDR1 and CDR2: MRHNA and SNTAGT. In DNA, the CDR3 is TGTGCCAGCAGTCACAGGGATGGGGCCAACGTCCTGACTTTC. Its protein is CASSHRDGANVLTF.

The chain carries TRBV6-5 and TRBJ1-2; a weak D match, TRBD1 (5 bases). Trimming pared 11 bases from V and 4 bases from J, leaving 17 bases between. This CDR3 region has 13 residues. Per the germline V gene, CDR1 is MNHEY and CDR2 is SVGAGI. The CDR3 DNA reads TGTGCCCAAAGGAGGGGCGCGGGCTATGGCTACACCTTC. It codes for CAQRRGAGYGYTF.

The rearrangement joins TRBV7-9 to TRBJ2-3; D possibly corresponds to TRBD2 (6 bases). The CDR3 is made up of 18 amino acids. Germline V lookup: CDR1 SEHNR, CDR2 FQNEAQ (reference sequence). Trimming shortened V by 7 bases and J by 2 bases, and 25 bases separated the two germline ends. The CDR3: CASTIPGTVGTYTDTQYF. The DNA of the CDR3 is TGTGCCAGCACCATTCCGGGGACTGTCGGCACCTACACAGATACGCAGTATTTT.

The chain recombines TRBV18 with TRBJ1-1, with D hard to call. Germline loops: CDR1 KGHSH, CDR2 LQKENI. The CDR3 is 15 residues long. V was shortened by 2 bases and J by 1 base, with 11 bases between the two germline ends. The CDR3: CASSPKEEWNTEAFF. The CDR3 DNA follows: TGTGCCAGCTCACCAAAGGAGGAGTGGAACACTGAAGCTTTCTTT.

This chain uses TRBV9 with TRBJ1-2; possible D gene TRBD1, 6 bases. This CDR3 spans 16 amino acids. Trimming took off 0 bases at V and 7 bases at J, with 19 bases between the two ends. Germline V gene sequence: CDR1 SGDLS, CDR2 YYNGEE. The CDR3 sequence is CASSVVWGAGDLGYTF. Written as DNA, the CDR3 is TGTGCCAGCAGCGTAGTTTGGGGGGCGGGAGATCTTGGCTACACCTTC.

V and J are TRBV19 and TRBJ2-2; tentatively, D is TRBD1 (6 bases). V was clipped by 7 bases and J by 5 bases, with 14 bases between them. Germline loops: CDR1 LNHDA, CDR2 SQIVND (reference sequence). The CDR3 is 14 residues long. The CDR3 coding sequence is TGTGCCAGTAACCCAGGGGCGAGGACCGGGGAGCTGTTTTTT. Translating gives CASNPGARTGELFF.

This chain joins TRBV5-4 and TRBJ2-7, with 7 positions matching TRBD1. Per germline, CDR1 SGHNT and CDR2 YYREEE (reference sequence). CDR3 length: 13 residues. The V gene end was trimmed by 6 bases and the J gene end by 7 bases; junction bases not matched to a gene: 10. The CDR3 here is CASTRGQSPEQYF. The CDR3 DNA sequence: TGTGCCAGCACCCGGGGACAGAGTCCGGAGCAGTACTTC.

The chain recombines TRBV5-1 with TRBJ1-4, with 7 nucleotides matching TRBD1. Germline trimming cut 7 bases from V and 0 bases from J; bases unmatched to any gene: 6. The CDR3 runs to 15 residues. Germline CDR1 is SGHRS and CDR2 is YFSETQ. The CDR3 DNA reads TGCGCCAGCTTCCCGGGACAGACAACTAATGAAAAACTGTTTTTT. Its translation is CASFPGQTTNEKLFF.

The J gene is TRBJ2-7, the V gene TRBV5-1, with D possibly being TRBD1 (6 bases). Per the germline V gene, CDR1 is SGHRS and CDR2 is YFSETQ. V was shortened by 3 bases and J by 10 bases, with 14 bases between the two germline ends. The CDR3 totals 12 residues. CDR3 nucleotides: TGCGCCAGCAGCTCCAGGGGATCTGAACAGTACTTC. This gives the protein CASSSRGSEQYF.

The V call is TRBV2, the J call TRBJ1-1, with no clear D. Germline CDR1 is SNHLY and CDR2 is FYNNEI. CDR3 size: 13 residues. V shed 6 bases and J shed 5 bases, with 13 bases lying between them. The CDR3 sequence: CASRPIQRTEAFF. The CDR3 nucleotides are TGTGCCAGCAGGCCCATACAAAGAACTGAAGCTTTCTTT.